A single sample gave rise to the 21 T cell receptor beta chains below, sequenced in a study of beta chain features in type 1 diabetes. All of the isolated RNA was reverse transcribed, so expressed TCRB transcripts were sequenced. Produced via immunoSEQ multiplex PCR; TCRdb's table is partial and in-frame only. This sample carries 600,000 or so clones, roughly an eighth of them seen once, and the ten largest clones take approximately 0.039%. Study results and limitations: Patients with Type 1 diabetes showed moderately but significantly shorter TCRB CDR3s in all four CD4+ subsets.

For these TCRs, the target antigens are not known. The specimen was naive CD4+ T cells from blood. The receptors here all came from a man aged 18-30 years with type 1 diabetes.

The chain employs TRBV4-3 and TRBJ1-6; D perhaps matches TRBD1 (5 bases). The CDR3 runs to 16 residues. Trimming removed 0 bases at V and 9 bases at J, with 15 bases between. Germline V CDR1 and CDR2: LGHNA, YSLEER. CDR3: CASSQEGALGPSPLHF. In nucleotides, the CDR3 is TGCGCCAGCAGCCAAGAGGGAGCCCTGGGGCCTTCACCCCTCCACTTT.

The chain employs TRBV7-9 and TRBJ1-2; no clear D gene. The germline V and J ends were trimmed by 2 bases and 3 bases, with 10 bases remaining between them. The CDR3 is 14 residues long. CDR1 is SEHNR and CDR2 is FQNEAQ in the germline V gene (reference sequence). CDR3 region: CASSLTDPDYGYTF. Here the CDR3 DNA reads TGTGCCAGCAGCTTAACAGACCCTGACTATGGCTACACCTTC.

CDR3 loop: CASSRRPPGLATDTQYF. CDR3 in DNA: TGCGCCAGCAGCCGAAGACCCCCGGGACTAGCAACAGATACGCAGTATTTT. The gene calls are TRBV4-3 and TRBJ2-3; 9 bases align to TRBD2. Germline values: CDR1 LGHNA, CDR2 YSLEER. Trimming took 4 bases from V and 3 from J; bases not matched to a gene: 11. The CDR3 runs to 17 residues.

This clone has a handful of counts. The chain combines TRBV25-1 with TRBJ2-6; maybe TRBD2 (6 bases). This CDR3 is 17 amino acids long. V shed 7 bases and J shed 0 bases, with 16 bases lying between them. Germline CDR1 reads MGHDK; CDR2 reads SYGVNS. The CDR3 nucleotides read TGTGCCAGCACCCACGCCGCGGGAAGCTCTGGGGCCAACGTCCTGACTTTC. Its protein product is CASTHAAGSSGANVLTF.

This chain uses TRBV10-3 with TRBJ2-1, with D tentatively TRBD1 or TRBD2 (6 bases each). Germline lookup yields CDR1 ENHRY and CDR2 SYGVKD. Trimming removed 2 bases from V and 8 bases from J, with 7 bases in between. The CDR3 totals 12 residues. The CDR3 loop is CAISERGDEQFF. In nucleotides, the CDR3 is TGTGCCATCAGTGAGAGGGGGGATGAGCAGTTCTTC.

The genes are TRBV7-2 and TRBJ2-7, with D perhaps TRBD2 (6 bases). V lost 0 bases, J lost 5 bases, and 11 bases lay in between. Germline lookup yields CDR1 SGHTA and CDR2 FQGNSA. The CDR3 is made up of 14 amino acids. CDR3 residues: CASSLAGGMNEQYF. For the CDR3, the DNA is TGTGCCAGCAGCTTAGCGGGAGGTATGAACGAGCAGTACTTC.

Only a few counts were recorded for this clone. The rearrangement uses TRBV6-6 and TRBJ2-1, with TRBD2 identical over 7 bases. V trimming: 6 bases; J trimming: 2 bases; junction bases outside the gene matches: 10. The CDR3 extends over 16 amino acids. CDR1 and CDR2 (germline): MNHNY, SVGAGI (reference sequence). The CDR3 loop is CASSPARLATYNEQFF. DNA for the CDR3: TGTGCCAGCAGCCCTGCCCGACTAGCCACCTACAATGAGCAGTTCTTC.

A note on this clone: The sample holds other DNA sequences that translate to the same CDR3. The gene calls are TRBV7-9 and TRBJ2-5; no clear D. Trimming left V 6 bases short and J 4 bases short, with 9 bases between. The CDR3 totals 12 residues. Germline loops: CDR1 SEHNR, CDR2 FQNEAQ (reference sequence). CDR3 in amino acids: CASSRGRETQYF. The CDR3 bases are TGTGCCAGCAGTCGCGGCCGAGAGACCCAGTACTTC.

V usage is TRBV4-1 and J usage is TRBJ2-7, with 16 nucleotides matching TRBD2. V was clipped by 0 bases and J by 2 bases; unmatched bases: 7. Per the germline V gene, CDR1 is MGHRA and CDR2 is YSYEKL. The CDR3 length is 19 residues. CDR3 nucleotides: TGCGCCAGCAGCCAAGAGGCGGGACTAGCGGGAGGGCCCCCCTACGAGCAGTACTTC. Translating gives CASSQEAGLAGGPPYEQYF.

Turning to this clone: At one boundary the junction diverges from the germline segment, which might be a read error. The chain uses TRBV18 and TRBJ2-7; the D call may be TRBD1 or TRBD2 (5 bases each). The CDR3 covers 15 residues. The germline gives CDR1 KGHSH, CDR2 LQKENI. In DNA, the CDR3 is TGTGCCAGCTCGCCACCCGGGACGAGCTCACACGAGCAGTACTTC. This sequence encodes CASSPPGTSSHEQYF.

V is TRBV23-1 and J is TRBJ1-1; a possible D gene is TRBD1 (5 bases). TRBV23-1 qualifies as an ORF whose function is uncertain. With 8 bases removed from V and 0 bases from J, the gap between germline ends came to 19 bases. The CDR3 consists of 16 residues. CDR3 coding DNA: TGCGCCAGCTTTCCCCTAGTAGGGGCGATGAACACTGAAGCTTTCTTT. This encodes CASFPLVGAMNTEAFF.

This clone has just a few counts. The rearrangement joins TRBV7-9 to TRBJ1-5, with D unresolved. Germline loops: CDR1 SEHNR, CDR2 FQNEAQ (reference sequence). CDR3 length: 14 amino acids. Deletions cut 3 bases from V and 3 bases from J, with 9 bases between. CDR3 sequence: CASSFGRPNQPQHF. The CDR3 DNA is TGTGCCAGCAGCTTTGGACGGCCCAATCAGCCCCAGCATTTT.

There are a few counts of this clone. V is TRBV18 and J is TRBJ1-1, with 7 bases identical to TRBD1. This CDR3 is 14 amino acids long. Germline CDR1 KGHSH, CDR2 LQKENI. The V gene end was trimmed by 5 bases and the J gene end by 1 base; junction bases not matched to a gene: 4. CDR3 DNA: TGTGCCAGCTCAAAGTCAGGGGGGAACACTGAAGCTTTCTTT. Amino acids: CASSKSGGNTEAFF.

This clone was observed a few times. J is TRBJ2-5 and V is TRBV18; 9 bases align to TRBD2. This CDR3 contains 16 residues. The germline V gene has CDR1 KGHSH and CDR2 LQKENI. Trimming took 1 base from V and 5 from J; bases not matched to a gene: 8. CDR3 protein: CASSPRDSGGAETQYF. The CDR3 nucleotides are TGTGCCAGCTCACCACGGGATAGCGGGGGAGCGGAGACCCAGTACTTC.

This clone was picked up a small number of times. J is TRBJ2-3 and V is TRBV12-5, with D unresolved. Germline values: CDR1 LGHNT, CDR2 FRNRAP. CDR3 length: 15 amino acids. V was shortened by 6 bases and J by 1 base, with 14 bases between the two germline ends. The CDR3 is CASGIGQPGTDTQYF. CDR3 sequence (DNA): TGTGCTAGTGGAATCGGGCAGCCTGGCACAGATACGCAGTATTTT. Filled out from reference TRBV12-5 and TRBJ2-3, the complete variable domain reads DARVTQTPRHKVTEMGQEVTMRCQPILGHNTVFWYRQTMMQGLELLAYFRNRAPLDDSGMPKDRFSAEMPDATLATLKIQPSEPRDSAVYFCASGIGQPGTDTQYFGPGTRLTVL.

The genes are TRBV7-2 and TRBJ1-2; 10 bases map to TRBD1. Germline V gene data show CDR1 as SGHTA and CDR2 as FQGNSA. The V and J ends lost 5 bases and 8 bases, in that order; junction bases with no gene match: 8. This CDR3 is built from 14 residues. Here the CDR3 DNA reads TGTGCCAGCAGCCCAAGGACAGGGGGAGAGGGCTACACCTTC. This sequence encodes CASSPRTGGEGYTF.

This clone was seen a few times. The chain recombines TRBV27 with TRBJ1-1, with D possibly TRBD1 on 5 matching bases. The germline V gene encodes CDR1 MNHEY and CDR2 SMNVEV (reference sequence). This CDR3 spans 13 amino acids. Trimming took 4 bases from V and 8 from J, leaving 14 bases between them. The CDR3 here is CASSSTGLTEAFF. In DNA, the CDR3 is TGTGCCAGCAGTTCCACGGGACTCACAGAAGCTTTCTTT.

This clone came up a few times. This rearrangement joins TRBV4-3 to TRBJ2-1; D is perhaps TRBD1 or TRBD2 (6 bases each). This CDR3 region has 18 residues. V dropped 0 bases and J dropped 0 bases, with 15 bases sitting between them. CDR1 and CDR2 (germline): LGHNA, YSLEER. DNA of the CDR3: TGCGCCAGCAGCCAAGAGGGGGGCCGGGGGCGCTCCTACAATGAGCAGTTCTTC. Protein sequence: CASSQEGGRGRSYNEQFF.

This clone has more than one count but fewer than ten. V is TRBV29-1 and J is TRBJ1-5, with D uncertain. The CDR3 length is 13 residues. The V gene lost 4 bases and the J gene lost 2 bases, with 9 bases spanning the gap. Germline values: CDR1 SQVTM, CDR2 ANQGSEA. This CDR3 reads CSVVGKGNQPQHF. The CDR3 DNA is TGCAGCGTTGTGGGTAAGGGCAATCAGCCCCAGCATTTT.

This chain joins TRBV20-1 and TRBJ2-5; D may match TRBD1 or TRBD2 (5 bases each). The CDR3 is made up of 11 amino acids. Trimming took 6 bases from V and 10 from J, leaving 15 bases between them. Germline lookup yields CDR1 DFQATT and CDR2 SNEGSKA (reference sequence). The CDR3 here is CSASQGAGQYF. CDR3 nucleotides: TGCAGTGCCTCCCAAGGGGCGGGCCAGTACTTC.

This chain links TRBV11-2 with TRBJ2-2; possible D gene TRBD1, 6 bases. The germline gives CDR1 SGHAT, CDR2 FQNNGV. The CDR3 has 15 amino acids. V was cut by 5 bases and J by 3 bases, with 13 bases left in between. The CDR3 DNA reads as TGTGCCAGCAGCCTGGGAAGGGGGTACACCGGGGAGCTGTTTTTT. Its protein product is CASSLGRGYTGELFF.